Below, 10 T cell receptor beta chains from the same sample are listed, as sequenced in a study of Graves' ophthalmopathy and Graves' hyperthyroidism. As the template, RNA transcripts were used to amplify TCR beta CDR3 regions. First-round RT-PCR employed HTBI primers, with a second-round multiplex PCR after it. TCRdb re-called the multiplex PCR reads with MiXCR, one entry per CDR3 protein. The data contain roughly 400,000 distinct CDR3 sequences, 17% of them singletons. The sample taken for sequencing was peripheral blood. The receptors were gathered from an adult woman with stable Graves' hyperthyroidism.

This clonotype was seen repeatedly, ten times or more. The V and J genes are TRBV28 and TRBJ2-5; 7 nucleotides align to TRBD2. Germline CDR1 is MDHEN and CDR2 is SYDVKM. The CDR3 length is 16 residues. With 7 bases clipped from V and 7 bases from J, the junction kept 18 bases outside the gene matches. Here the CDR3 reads CASNGRGGGVVGTQYF. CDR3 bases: TGTGCCAGCAATGGGCGCGGGGGAGGCGTTGTAGGGACCCAGTACTTC.

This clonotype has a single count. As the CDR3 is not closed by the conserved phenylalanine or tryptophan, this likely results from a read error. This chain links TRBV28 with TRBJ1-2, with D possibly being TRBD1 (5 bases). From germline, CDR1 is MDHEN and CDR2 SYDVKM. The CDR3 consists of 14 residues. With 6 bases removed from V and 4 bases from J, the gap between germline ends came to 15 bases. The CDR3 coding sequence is TGTGCCAGCAGACTTCTGGGGGGTCTCTATGGCTACACCGTC. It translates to CASRLLGGLYGYTV.

The CDR3 here is CASSYSLSGPNQPQHF. The CDR3 DNA reads TGTGCCAGCAGTTACTCCCTCAGCGGACCTAATCAGCCCCAGCATTTT. The chain carries TRBV6-5 and TRBJ1-5; no firm D call. Germline assignment: CDR1 MNHEY and CDR2 SVGAGI. CDR3 length equals 16 residues. Between the trimmed V and J ends, which lost 0 bases and 4 bases, there was a span of 13 bases.

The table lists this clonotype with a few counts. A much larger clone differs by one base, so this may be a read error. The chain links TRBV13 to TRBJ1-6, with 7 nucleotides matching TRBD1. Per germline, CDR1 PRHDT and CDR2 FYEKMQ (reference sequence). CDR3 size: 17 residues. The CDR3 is CASSLGLRTGHNPPLHF. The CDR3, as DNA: TGTGCCAGCAGCTTAGGCCTTAGGACAGGCCATAATCCACCCCTCCACTTT.

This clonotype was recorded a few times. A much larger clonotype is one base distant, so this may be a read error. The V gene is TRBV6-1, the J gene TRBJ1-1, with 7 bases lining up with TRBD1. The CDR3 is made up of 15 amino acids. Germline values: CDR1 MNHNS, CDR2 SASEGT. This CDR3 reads CASMKRTGLNTEACF. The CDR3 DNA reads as TGTGCCAGCATGAAGAGGACAGGTCTGAACACTGAAGCTTGCTTT.

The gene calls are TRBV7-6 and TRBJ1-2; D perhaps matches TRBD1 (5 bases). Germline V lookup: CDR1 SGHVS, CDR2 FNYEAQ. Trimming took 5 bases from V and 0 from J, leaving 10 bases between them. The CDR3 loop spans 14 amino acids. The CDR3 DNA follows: TGTGCCAGCAGCCAGGGCGAAGCTAACTATGGCTACACCTTC. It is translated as CASSQGEANYGYTF. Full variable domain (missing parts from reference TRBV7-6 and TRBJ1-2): GAGVSQSPRYKVTKRGQDVALRCDPISGHVSLYWYRQALGQGPEFLTYFNYEAQQDKSGLPNDRFSAERPEGSISTLTIQRTEQRDSAMYRCASSQGEANYGYTFGSGTRLTVV.

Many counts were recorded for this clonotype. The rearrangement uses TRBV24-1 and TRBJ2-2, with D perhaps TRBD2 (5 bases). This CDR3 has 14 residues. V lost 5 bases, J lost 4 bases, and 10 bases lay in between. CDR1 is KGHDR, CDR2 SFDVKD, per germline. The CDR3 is CATSVEVGTGELFF. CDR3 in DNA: TGTGCCACCAGTGTGGAGGTGGGCACCGGGGAGCTGTTTTTT.

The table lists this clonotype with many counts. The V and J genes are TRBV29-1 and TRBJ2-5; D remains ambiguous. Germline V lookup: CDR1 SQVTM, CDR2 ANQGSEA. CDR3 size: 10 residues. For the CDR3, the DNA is TGCAGTGGGCTGGAGGAGACCCAGTACTTC. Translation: CSGLEETQYF.

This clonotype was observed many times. The CDR3 loop reads CASSVTSGSAGEQYF. The CDR3 nucleotides are TGTGCCAGCAGTGTTACTAGCGGGAGTGCGGGGGAGCAGTACTTC. The J gene is TRBJ2-7, the V gene TRBV28; 11 bases align to TRBD2. The CDR3 loop spans 15 amino acids. V trimming: 5 bases; J trimming: 7 bases; junction bases outside the gene matches: 10. From germline, CDR1 is MDHEN and CDR2 SYDVKM.

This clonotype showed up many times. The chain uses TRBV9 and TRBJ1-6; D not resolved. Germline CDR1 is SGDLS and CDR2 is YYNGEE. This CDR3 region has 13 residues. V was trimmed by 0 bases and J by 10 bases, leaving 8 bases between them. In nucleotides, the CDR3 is TGTGCCAGCAGCGTAGCTCACACCTCACCCCTCCACTTT. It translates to CASSVAHTSPLHF.